This T cell receptor beta chain was profiled in a study of cytomegalovirus exposure and HLA in healthy donors. CDR3 length: 13 residues. The V end lost 3 bases, the J end lost 5 bases, and 10 bases lay between the germline ends. CDR1 and CDR2 from the germline V gene are SGHVS and FQNEAQ. Sequencing used immunoSEQ multiplex PCR; TCRdb keeps in-frame clones, though not all of them. The table records under 150,000 clones, around 87% of them present only once. V and J are TRBV7-8 and TRBJ2-5; perhaps TRBD1 as D (6 bases). The material sequenced was PBMCs. The sequence was obtained from a young man in good health and CMV-seropositive. CDR3 nucleotide sequence: TGTGCCAGCAGCTTTGGGGGCCGGGAGACCCAGTACTTC. Translating it yields CASSFGGRETQYF.